The TCR beta chain under discussion was sequenced for a study of blood T cells in healthy people across ages. Study-wide results and limits: A strong correlation between TCR beta diversity and naive T cell percentage was seen.

Every sample yielded at least 6 million isolated PBMCs. Together with a sample-barcoded 5' primer, a J-beta primer mix was included in a second PCR lasting about 7 to 11 cycles. TCRdb independently ran MiXCR on the 5' RACE reads; one entry per CDR3 protein. The data show just under 550,000 distinct CDR3 sequences, around 24% seen once. A remark on this clonotype: The target antigen is unknown.

The CDR3 loop spans 18 amino acids. Germline CDR1 reads SEHNR; CDR2 reads FQNEAQ (reference sequence). V shed 1 base and J shed 3 bases, with 20 bases lying between them. This same sample was also taken into another study, of T cells of mothers and their children.

The V and J genes are TRBV7-9 and TRBJ2-3; D gene unclear. The receptor was isolated from a boy aged 5-17 years in good health. Material for sequencing was blood. CDR3 residues: CASSLVSKDWRSTDTQYF. As DNA, the CDR3 is TGTGCCAGCAGCTTAGTTTCGAAAGACTGGAGATCGACAGATACGCAGTATTTT.